The clone carrying this TCR beta chain has just a few counts. Its matching antigen is unknown. Given a much more abundant clone one base away, this may be a read error. The CDR3 has 16 amino acids. Trimming cost V 6 bases and J 3 bases, with 21 bases left between them. Per the germline V gene, CDR1 is SGHDT and CDR2 is YYEEEE. Researchers generated TCR beta cDNA from around 0.55 ug of total RNA, relying on a constant-region primer. Nested multiplex PCR, run for three rounds with slightly modified ARM-PCR, yielded TCR beta libraries. TRBV1-TRBV30 forward primers paired with a C-beta reverse primer drove the first two PCR rounds, approximately 11 cycles each. TCRdb re-analysed the multiplex PCR reads in MiXCR, keeping a single row per CDR3 protein. Of about 120,000 distinct CDR3 sequences in the sample, less than 75% were seen once. The source material, about 20-30 mg of unsorted bulk tissue, was used to co-extract RNA and DNA.

The data stem from a study of tumor-infiltrating lymphocytes in primary liver carcinoma. Study overall: Patients included men and women of 30 to 69 years. Regarding the study as a whole: Tumor top-250-clone fractions significantly exceeded those of blood (p = 0.039).

The clonotype originates from a woman aged 55-69 years with primary liver carcinoma and hepatitis B virus infection. The sample consisted of tumor-adjacent normal liver tissue. The chain combines TRBV5-6 with TRBJ1-1; D may be TRBD1 (5 bases). Here the CDR3 DNA reads TGTGCCAGCAACTTTTGGCAGGGAGTTGCGTACACTGAAGCTTTCTTT. It codes for CASNFWQGVAYTEAFF.